This TCR beta chain emerged from a study of blood T cell repertoires in COVID-19. Turning to the study itself: Samples representing acute and convalescent COVID-19 were sourced from the United States, Italy and Spain.

The CDR3 has 15 residues. The junction had 6 bases not matched to a gene; V was cut back by 4 bases and J by 0 bases. Looked up from germline, CDR1 is SGDLS and CDR2 is YYNGEE. This table comes from immunoSEQ multiplex PCR, and its TCRdb copy is limited to in-frame clones, with some not included. Here the sample spans about 250,000 clones, about 90% being singletons. The V and J genes are TRBV9 and TRBJ2-7; 8 bases are shared with TRBD2. Material: peripheral blood. The sequence derives from a man in his late teens or twenties with active or convalescent COVID-19. The CDR3 sequence is CASSRGTSTSYEQYF. Here the CDR3 DNA reads TGTGCCAGCAGCCGGGGGACTAGTACCTCCTACGAGCAGTACTTC.